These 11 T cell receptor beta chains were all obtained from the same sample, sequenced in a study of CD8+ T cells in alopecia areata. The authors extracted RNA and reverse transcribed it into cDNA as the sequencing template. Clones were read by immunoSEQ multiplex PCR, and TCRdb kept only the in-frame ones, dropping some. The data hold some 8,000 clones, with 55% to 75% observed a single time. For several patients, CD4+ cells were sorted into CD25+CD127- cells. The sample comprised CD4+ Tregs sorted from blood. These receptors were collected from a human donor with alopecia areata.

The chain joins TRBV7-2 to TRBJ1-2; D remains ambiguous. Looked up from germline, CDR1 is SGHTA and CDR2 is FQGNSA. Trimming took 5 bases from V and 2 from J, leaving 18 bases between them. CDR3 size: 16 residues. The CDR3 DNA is TGTGCCAGCAGCCCCCGCGCCGGGAACCTAAACTATGGCTACACCTTC. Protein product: CASSPRAGNLNYGYTF.

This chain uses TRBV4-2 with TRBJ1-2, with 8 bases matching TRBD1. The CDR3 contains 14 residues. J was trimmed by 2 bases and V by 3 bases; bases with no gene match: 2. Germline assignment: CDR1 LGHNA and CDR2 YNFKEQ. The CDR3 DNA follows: TGTGCCAGCAGCCAGACAGGGGCGAACTATGGCTACACCTTC. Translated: CASSQTGANYGYTF.

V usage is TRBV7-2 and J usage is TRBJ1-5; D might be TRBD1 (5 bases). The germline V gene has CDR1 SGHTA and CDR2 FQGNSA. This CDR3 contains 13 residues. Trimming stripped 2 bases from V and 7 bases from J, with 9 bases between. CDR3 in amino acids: CASSLLEGQPQHF. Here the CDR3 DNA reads TGTGCCAGCAGCTTATTGGAGGGGCAGCCCCAGCATTTT.

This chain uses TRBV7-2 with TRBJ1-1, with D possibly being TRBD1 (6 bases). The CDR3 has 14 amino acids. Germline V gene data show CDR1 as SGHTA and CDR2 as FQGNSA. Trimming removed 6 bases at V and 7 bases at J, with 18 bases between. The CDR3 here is CASRPNTQGFEAFF. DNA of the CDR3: TGTGCCAGCAGACCTAACACACAGGGATTTGAAGCTTTCTTT. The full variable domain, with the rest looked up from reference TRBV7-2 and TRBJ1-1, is GAGVSQSPSNKVTEKGKDVELRCDPISGHTALYWYRQSLGQGLEFLIYFQGNSAPDKSGLPSDRFSAERTGGSVSTLTIQRTQQEDSAVYLCASRPNTQGFEAFFGQGTRLTVV.

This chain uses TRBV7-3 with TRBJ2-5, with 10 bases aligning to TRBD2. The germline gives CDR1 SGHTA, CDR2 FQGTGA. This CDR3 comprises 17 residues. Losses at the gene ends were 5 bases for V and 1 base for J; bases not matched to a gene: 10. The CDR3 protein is CASSPHLAGGRQETQYF. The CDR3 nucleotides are TGTGCCAGCAGCCCCCACTTAGCGGGAGGTCGCCAAGAGACCCAGTACTTC. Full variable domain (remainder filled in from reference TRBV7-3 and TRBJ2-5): GAGVSQTPSNKVTEKGKYVELRCDPISGHTALYWYRQSLGQGPEFLIYFQGTGAADDSGLPNDRFFAVRPEGSVSTLKIQRTERGDSAVYLCASSPHLAGGRQETQYFGPGTRLLVL.

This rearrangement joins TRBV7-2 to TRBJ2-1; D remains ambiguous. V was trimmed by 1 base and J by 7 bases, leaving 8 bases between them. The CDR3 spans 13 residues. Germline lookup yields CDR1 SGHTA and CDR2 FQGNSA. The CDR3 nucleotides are TGTGCCAGCAGCTTAGAGATTAGGAATGAGCAGTTCTTC. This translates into CASSLEIRNEQFF.

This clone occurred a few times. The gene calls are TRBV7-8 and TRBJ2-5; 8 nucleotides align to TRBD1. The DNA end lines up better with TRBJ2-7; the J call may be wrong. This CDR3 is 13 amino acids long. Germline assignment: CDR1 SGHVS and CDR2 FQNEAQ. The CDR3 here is CASSWGQDYEQYF. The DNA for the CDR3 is TGTGCCAGCAGCTGGGGACAGGACTACGAGCAGTACTTC.

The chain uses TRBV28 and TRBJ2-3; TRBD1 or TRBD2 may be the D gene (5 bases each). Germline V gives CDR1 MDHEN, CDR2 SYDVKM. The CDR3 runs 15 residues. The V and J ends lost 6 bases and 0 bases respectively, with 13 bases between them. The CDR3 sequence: CASSLLGRSTDTQYF. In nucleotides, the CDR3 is TGTGCCAGCAGCCTCCTGGGACGGAGCACAGATACGCAGTATTTT.

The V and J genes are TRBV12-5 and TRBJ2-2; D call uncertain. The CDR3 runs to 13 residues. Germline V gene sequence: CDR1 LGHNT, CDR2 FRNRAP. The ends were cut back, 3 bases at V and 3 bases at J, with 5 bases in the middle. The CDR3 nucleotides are TGTGCTAGTGGTTTTGGATACACCGGGGAGCTGTTTTTT. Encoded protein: CASGFGYTGELFF.

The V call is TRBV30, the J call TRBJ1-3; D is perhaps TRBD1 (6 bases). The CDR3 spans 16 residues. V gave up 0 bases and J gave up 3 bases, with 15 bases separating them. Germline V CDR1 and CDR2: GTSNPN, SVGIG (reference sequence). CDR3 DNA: TGTGCCTGGAGTGTCGTCGGGGGGGCAAGTGGAAACACCATATATTTT. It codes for CAWSVVGGASGNTIYF.

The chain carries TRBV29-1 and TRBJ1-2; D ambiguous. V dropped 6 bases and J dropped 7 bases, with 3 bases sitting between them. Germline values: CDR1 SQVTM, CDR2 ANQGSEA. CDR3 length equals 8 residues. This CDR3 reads CSVGGYTF. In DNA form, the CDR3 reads TGCAGCGTCGGTGGCTACACCTTC.